One and the same sample provided the 30 T cell receptor beta chains below, sequenced in a study of CD8+ T cells in alopecia areata. Documented treatment: oral pan-JAK inhibitor, 5-10 mg twice daily. Extraction and reverse transcription of RNA yielded cDNA as the sequencing template. Assay: immunoSEQ multiplex PCR; the TCRdb copy retains only in-frame clones and omits some. The sample carries 200,000 to 250,000 clones, about three fifths recorded once. The sequencing here drew on CD4+ T cells sorted from blood, taken at week 4, from a patient treated with tofacitinib. The receptor source for this set is a human donor with alopecia areata.

This clone was recorded a few times. The rearrangement uses TRBV29-1 and TRBJ1-1; no clear D. The CDR3 is 11 residues long. CDR1 and CDR2 (germline): SQVTM, ANQGSEA. Between the trimmed V and J ends, which lost 7 bases and 5 bases, there was a span of 11 bases. The DNA of the CDR3 is TGCAGCGCCCGTGAGGTGACTGAAGCTTTCTTT. This codes for CSAREVTEAFF.

V usage is TRBV6-5 and J usage is TRBJ1-1; D perhaps matches TRBD1 (6 bases). This CDR3 contains 14 residues. Trimming removed 7 bases from V and 4 bases from J, with 16 bases in between. Germline V CDR1 and CDR2: MNHEY, SVGAGI. The chain's CDR3 is CASIQRAGATEAFF. The CDR3 DNA reads as TGTGCCAGCATCCAACGAGCAGGGGCCACTGAAGCTTTCTTT.

The V call is TRBV27, the J call TRBJ2-3, with D unresolved. CDR3 length equals 16 residues. Germline CDR1 is MNHEY and CDR2 is SMNVEV (reference sequence). Trimming pared 5 bases from V and 2 bases from J, leaving 17 bases between. CDR3 region: CASSPQSLVHTDTQYF. DNA for the CDR3: TGTGCCAGCAGTCCGCAAAGTCTAGTCCACACAGATACGCAGTATTTT.

The genes are TRBV29-1 and TRBJ2-1, with 7 bases aligning to TRBD2. Germline CDR1 and CDR2: SQVTM and ANQGSEA. The CDR3 contains 15 residues. V lost 3 bases, J lost 3 bases, and 8 bases stayed unmatched. DNA for the CDR3: TGCAGCGTTGATTTAGCGGGCTCCATCTACAATGAGCAGTTCTTC. Protein product: CSVDLAGSIYNEQFF.

The table lists this clone with a count of one. The rearrangement links TRBV11-2 to TRBJ1-2; the D is unclear. V lost 10 bases and J 10 bases, leaving 19 bases between the germline ends. Germline CDR1 is SGHAT and CDR2 is FQNNGV. The CDR3 is made up of 12 amino acids. The CDR3 spells CATKAPWRTYTF. In nucleotides, the CDR3 is TGTGCCACCAAGGCTCCTTGGCGGACCTACACCTTC.

The genes are TRBV2 and TRBJ1-5, with 9 bases aligning to TRBD1. Germline V CDR1 and CDR2: SNHLY, FYNNEI. With 0 bases clipped from V and 5 bases from J, the junction kept 2 bases outside the gene matches. This CDR3 is built from 15 residues. CDR3 DNA: TGTGCCAGCAGTGAAGCAAGGACAGGGGATCAGCCCCAGCATTTT. As protein: CASSEARTGDQPQHF.

CDR3 nucleotide sequence: TGCGCCAGCAGCCAGGGGTCGGGCACTGAAGCTTTCTTT. Protein product: CASSQGSGTEAFF. The chain couples TRBV4-1 to TRBJ1-1; D remains ambiguous. This CDR3 is 13 amino acids long. CDR1 is MGHRA, CDR2 YSYEKL, per germline. V was trimmed by 3 bases and J by 4 bases, leaving 9 bases between them.

This chain uses TRBV30 with TRBJ2-2, with D possibly TRBD1 on 6 matching bases. This CDR3 has 14 amino acids. V lost 2 bases and J 5 bases, leaving 12 bases between the germline ends. Germline V gene lookup returns CDR1 GTSNPN and CDR2 SVGIG (reference sequence). DNA of the CDR3: TGTGCCTGGAGTATCCTAGGGGGAACCGGGGAGCTGTTTTTT. Residues: CAWSILGGTGELFF.

This chain connects TRBV28 to TRBJ2-3, with 10 bases aligning to TRBD2. Unmatched junction bases numbered 7, after V lost 9 bases and J lost 4 bases. The CDR3 extends over 14 amino acids. Germline loops: CDR1 MDHEN, CDR2 SYDVKM. The CDR3 coding sequence is TGTGCCAGTGCAACTAGCGGGGTTGCAGATACGCAGTATTTT. Amino acids: CASATSGVADTQYF.

This clone was seen only a few times. This sequence joins TRBV7-9 and TRBJ1-1; TRBD1 matches at 9 bases. In germline, CDR1 is SEHNR, CDR2 FQNEAQ (reference sequence). Unmatched junction bases numbered 5, after V lost 3 bases and J lost 3 bases. The CDR3 consists of 15 residues. This chain's CDR3 is CASSFQGQGDTEAFF. The CDR3 coding sequence is TGTGCCAGCAGCTTCCAGGGACAGGGAGACACTGAAGCTTTCTTT. Combining the CDR3 with reference TRBV7-9 and TRBJ1-1 gives the whole variable domain DTGVSQNPRHKITKRGQNVTFRCDPISEHNRLYWYRQTLGQGPEFLTYFQNEAQLEKSRLLSDRFSAERPKGSFSTLEIQRTEQGDSAMYLCASSFQGQGDTEAFFGQGTRLTVV.

The chain uses TRBV30 and TRBJ2-3; D might be TRBD2 (5 bases). The CDR3 extends over 13 amino acids. Trimming removed 2 bases at V and 2 bases at J, with 8 bases between. CDR1 is GTSNPN and CDR2 is SVGIG in the germline V gene (reference sequence). In DNA, the CDR3 is TGTGCCTGGAGTCGGGGAGACACAGATACGCAGTATTTT. This translates into CAWSRGDTDTQYF.

V usage is TRBV29-1 and J usage is TRBJ2-1; 9 positions match TRBD2. Germline V gene data show CDR1 as SQVTM and CDR2 as ANQGSEA. The length of the CDR3 is 16 residues. V trimming: 5 bases; J trimming: 4 bases; junction bases outside the gene matches: 12. CDR3 protein: CSVRALGGGVYNEQFF. In DNA, the CDR3 is TGCAGCGTTCGAGCCCTGGGCGGGGGGGTGTACAATGAGCAGTTCTTC.

This clone was counted once. J is TRBJ1-4 and V is TRBV29-1; perhaps TRBD1 as D (5 bases). Germline CDR1 SQVTM, CDR2 ANQGSEA. The CDR3 covers 13 residues. V lost 6 bases, J lost 8 bases, and 16 bases lay in between. As DNA, the CDR3 is TGCAGCGTCTCCGGGGCAACGGGCGAAAAACTGTTTTTT. This codes for CSVSGATGEKLFF.

The rearrangement joins TRBV5-1 to TRBJ1-2, with 7 bases aligning to TRBD1. This CDR3 contains 16 residues. V was pared by 0 bases and J by 4 bases, with 9 bases of the junction left unmatched. Germline V gives CDR1 SGHRS, CDR2 YFSETQ. The CDR3 here is CASSLEATGQSYGYTF. CDR3 in DNA: TGCGCCAGCAGCTTGGAAGCGACAGGGCAGAGCTATGGCTACACCTTC.

About this clone: Germline is not matched at one junction end, which may reflect a read error. The chain joins TRBV29-1 to TRBJ2-5; no clear D gene. This CDR3 is 12 amino acids long. CDR1 is SQVTM, CDR2 ANQGSEA, per germline. The CDR3 DNA follows: TGCAGCGTTGTAGTCGGAGACGCGGCCCAATACTTC. Its protein is CSVVVGDAAQYF. The variable domain in full, with the rest retrieved from reference TRBV29-1 and TRBJ2-5, is SAVISQKPSRDICQRGTSLTIQCQVDSQVTMMFWYRQQPGQSLTLIATANQGSEATYESGFVIDKFPISRPNLTFSTLTVSNMSPEDSSIYLCSVVVGDAAQYFGPGTRLLVL.

In this sample, this clone turned up a few times. The chain couples TRBV11-2 to TRBJ1-6; a weak D match, TRBD1 (6 bases). Germline CDR1 reads SGHAT; CDR2 reads FQNNGV. Trimming stripped 2 bases from V and 7 bases from J, with 9 bases between. This CDR3 has 14 amino acids. DNA for the CDR3: TGTGCCAGCAGCTTAAGACAGGCGAATTCACCCCTCCACTTT. As protein: CASSLRQANSPLHF.

This clone appeared a few times. This chain uses TRBV30 with TRBJ2-1; a possible D gene is TRBD2 (5 bases). Trimming removed 3 bases from V and 4 bases from J, with 13 bases in between. CDR1 and CDR2 (germline): GTSNPN, SVGIG (reference sequence). The CDR3 runs 14 residues. The CDR3 loop is CAWREVGVYNEQFF. CDR3 nucleotide sequence: TGTGCCTGGAGGGAGGTCGGGGTTTACAATGAGCAGTTCTTC.

The chain has TRBV5-1 and TRBJ2-5; D gene uncertain. This CDR3 spans 13 amino acids. Germline assignment: CDR1 SGHRS and CDR2 YFSETQ. Trimming took off 2 bases at V and 2 bases at J, with 7 bases between the two ends. CDR3 nucleotides: TGCGCCAGCAGCTTTGGGTCACAAGAGACCCAGTACTTC. It encodes CASSFGSQETQYF.

The chain is built from TRBV6-5 and TRBJ1-6; D possibly corresponds to TRBD1 (5 bases). The V end lost 6 bases, the J end lost 9 bases, and 15 bases lay between the germline ends. Per the germline V gene, CDR1 is MNHEY and CDR2 is SVGAGI. This CDR3 has 14 amino acids. For the CDR3, the DNA is TGTGCCAGCAGGATTGGGGACCTTAGTTCACCCCTCCACTTT. This sequence encodes CASRIGDLSSPLHF.

This rearrangement joins TRBV30 to TRBJ2-2, with D perhaps matching TRBD2 (6 bases). The CDR3 loop spans 16 amino acids. Germline CDR1 is GTSNPN and CDR2 is SVGIG (reference sequence). V shed 0 bases and J shed 5 bases, with 16 bases lying between them. CDR3 sequence (DNA): TGTGCCTGGAGTGTCGTGGGAGGTCCGCTTACCGGGGAGCTGTTTTTT. It translates to CAWSVVGGPLTGELFF. The full variable domain, with the rest looked up from reference TRBV30 and TRBJ2-2, is SQTIHQWPATLVQPVGSPLSLECTVEGTSNPNLYWYRQAAGRGLQLLFYSVGIGQISSEVPQNLSASRPQDRQFILSSKKLLLSDSGFYLCAWSVVGGPLTGELFFGEGSRLTVL.

V is TRBV18 and J is TRBJ2-3; D remains unclear. The CDR3 has 12 amino acids. The germline CDR1 and CDR2 sequences are KGHSH and LQKENI. V was clipped by 4 bases and J by 4 bases, with 6 bases between them. The chain's CDR3 is CASSLVSDTQYF. The CDR3 nucleotides are TGTGCCAGCTCACTTGTCTCAGATACGCAGTATTTT.

The genes are TRBV5-1 and TRBJ1-1; the D gene is possibly TRBD1 (5 bases). Germline values: CDR1 SGHRS, CDR2 YFSETQ. The length of the CDR3 is 13 residues. V lost 1 base and J 5 bases, leaving 9 bases between the germline ends. The CDR3 is CASSLNTGTEAFF. Written as DNA, the CDR3 is TGCGCCAGCAGCTTGAATACAGGAACTGAAGCTTTCTTT. Supplemented by reference TRBV5-1 and TRBJ1-1, the full variable domain reads KAGVTQTPRYLIKTRGQQVTLSCSPISGHRSVSWYQQTPGQGLQFLFEYFSETQRNKGNFPGRFSGRQFSNSRSEMNVSTLELGDSALYLCASSLNTGTEAFFGQGTRLTVV.

The chain links TRBV29-1 to TRBJ1-2; D is possibly TRBD1 (5 bases). The CDR3 runs to 15 residues. CDR1 SQVTM and CDR2 ANQGSEA come from the germline V gene. V was clipped by 1 base and J by 2 bases, with 14 bases between them. The CDR3 DNA follows: TGCAGCGTTGAAGGGGGGTCTTACTCCAACTATGGCTACACCTTC. Amino acid sequence: CSVEGGSYSNYGYTF.

This clone showed up just a few times. This rearrangement joins TRBV29-1 to TRBJ2-1, with D hard to call. The germline V gene has CDR1 SQVTM and CDR2 ANQGSEA. V was shortened by 4 bases and J by 7 bases, with 8 bases between the two germline ends. This CDR3 spans 11 amino acids. The CDR3 DNA is TGCAGCGTTGTCGGGCCAAATGAGCAGTTCTTC. Translated, it gives CSVVGPNEQFF.

This chain uses TRBV13 with TRBJ2-2; tentative D call: TRBD1 (6 bases). The CDR3 length is 14 residues. Looked up from germline, CDR1 is PRHDT and CDR2 is FYEKMQ (reference sequence). Trimming pared 5 bases from V and 4 bases from J, leaving 11 bases between. The CDR3 reads CASSREGGTGELFF. The CDR3 DNA follows: TGTGCCAGCAGCCGGGAAGGGGGCACCGGGGAGCTGTTTTTT.

The rearrangement uses TRBV5-8 and TRBJ2-6; unclear D gene. Germline V lookup: CDR1 SGHTS, CDR2 YDEGEE. This CDR3 is built from 15 residues. The V end lost 0 bases, the J end lost 0 bases, and 4 bases lay between the germline ends. In nucleotides, the CDR3 is TGTGCCAGCAGCTTGGACTTCTCTGGGGCCAACGTCCTGACTTTC. Translated: CASSLDFSGANVLTF.

The rearrangement links TRBV11-3 to TRBJ2-3; tentative D call: TRBD2 (5 bases). The germline V gene has CDR1 SGHNT and CDR2 YENEEA. V gave up 1 base and J gave up 5 bases, with 22 bases separating them. The length of the CDR3 is 18 residues. The CDR3 DNA sequence: TGTGCCAGCAGCTTAGCTTCAATACCCGGGGTGATAGGAGATACGCAGTATTTT. Translating it yields CASSLASIPGVIGDTQYF. Looking up the rest from reference TRBV11-3 and TRBJ2-3 gives the full variable domain: EAGVVQSPRYKIIEKKQPVAFWCNPISGHNTLYWYLQNLGQGPELLIRYENEEAVDDSQLPKDRFSAERLKGVDSTLKIQPAELGDSAVYLCASSLASIPGVIGDTQYFGPGTRLTVL.

The rearrangement joins TRBV11-1 to TRBJ2-2, with no clear D. Trimming removed 8 bases at V and 6 bases at J, with 13 bases between. The CDR3 extends over 13 amino acids. Germline CDR1 and CDR2: SGHAT and FQDESV (reference sequence). CDR3 DNA: TGTGCCAGCCAGGCTTTGGTTCCCGGGGAGCTGTTTTTT. Its protein product is CASQALVPGELFF.

This clone has a single count. The CDR3 nucleotides read TGTGCCTGGAGTGTACTAGGATTGAACACTGAAGCTTTCTTT. Translated: CAWSVLGLNTEAFF. This chain uses TRBV30 with TRBJ1-1; unclear D gene. Trimming removed 0 bases at V and 0 bases at J, with 8 bases between. CDR1 and CDR2 (germline): GTSNPN, SVGIG (reference sequence). The CDR3 totals 14 residues.

This clone was counted between two and nine times. The chain combines TRBV11-2 with TRBJ2-2; D might be TRBD1 (6 bases). Germline CDR1 and CDR2: SGHAT and FQNNGV. Trimming removed 4 bases at V and 7 bases at J, with 13 bases between. The CDR3 length is 14 residues. CDR3: CASSSLQGFGELFF. For the CDR3, the DNA is TGTGCCAGCAGCTCGCTACAGGGATTCGGGGAGCTGTTTTTT.